The 20 T cell receptor beta chains given below trace back to one sample, sequenced in a study of cytomegalovirus exposure and HLA in healthy donors. PCR involved 60 Vbeta and 13 Jbeta primers. Libraries were prepared by immunoSEQ multiplex PCR; TCRdb keeps only in-frame clonotypes and omits some of them. The data show more than 95,000 clones, 80% seen once. Sequenced input: PBMCs. The source of these receptors is a man younger than 45 in good health and CMV-seropositive.

This chain connects TRBV7-9 to TRBJ1-2; D call uncertain. Germline assignment: CDR1 SEHNR and CDR2 FQNEAQ (reference sequence). The V end was cut by 1 base, the J end by 3 bases, with 12 bases between. The CDR3 totals 15 residues. CDR3 bases: TGTGCCAGCAGCTTAGGGAGAGGCGTACACTATGGCTACACCTTC. Protein: CASSLGRGVHYGYTF.

CDR3: CASSVGETNEKLFF. The CDR3 nucleotides read TGTGCCAGCAGTGTCGGGGAAACTAATGAAAAACTGTTTTTT. The chain couples TRBV25-1 to TRBJ1-4; D is unresolved. The ends were cut back, 4 bases at V and 1 base at J, with 7 bases in the middle. This CDR3 spans 14 amino acids. Germline V gives CDR1 MGHDK, CDR2 SYGVNS.

In this sample, this clone turned up once. The V gene is TRBV7-6, the J gene TRBJ2-3; tentatively, D is TRBD2 (5 bases). The CDR3 extends over 13 amino acids. V lost 7 bases, J lost 1 base, and 9 bases lay in between. Per germline, CDR1 SGHVS and CDR2 FNYEAQ. In DNA form, the CDR3 reads TGTGCCAGCAACCAAGCGGGCACAGATACGCAGTATTTT. This translates into CASNQAGTDTQYF.

The rearrangement links TRBV28 to TRBJ2-1; 10 bases fit TRBD2. The J segment lost 12 bases and the V segment lost 3 bases, leaving 11 bases of the junction unmatched. The CDR3 contains 15 residues. Germline-derived CDR1 and CDR2 are MDHEN and SYDVKM. CDR3 DNA: TGTGCCAGCAGTTTGCCCAGGAGCGGGGGGGCCCCGCAGTTCTTC. Its translation: CASSLPRSGGAPQFF.

The V and J genes are TRBV19 and TRBJ1-6; tentatively, D is TRBD1 (5 bases). V was clipped by 6 bases and J by 9 bases, with 21 bases between them. The CDR3 runs 16 residues. CDR1 is LNHDA and CDR2 is SQIVND in the germline V gene (reference sequence). The CDR3 DNA follows: TGTGCCAGTAGACCTACCGACAGCCCTAGTGGTTCACCCCTCCACTTT. Translation gives CASRPTDSPSGSPLHF.

This clone appeared a few times. The J gene is TRBJ2-7, the V gene TRBV30; 9 bases are shared with TRBD1. Germline lookup yields CDR1 GTSNPN and CDR2 SVGIG (reference sequence). The CDR3 covers 14 residues. Trimming at V came to 5 bases and at J to 3 bases, leaving 8 bases not matched to a gene. Here the CDR3 DNA reads TGTGCCTGGGACAGGGGGAATCGGTACTACGAGCAGTACTTC. This translates into CAWDRGNRYYEQYF.

This chain links TRBV7-3 with TRBJ2-3; D remains ambiguous. The V end lost 4 bases, the J end lost 0 bases, and 8 bases lay between the germline ends. CDR1 and CDR2 from the germline V gene are SGHTA and FQGTGA. The CDR3 totals 14 residues. The CDR3 reads CASSSTHSTDTQYF. The CDR3 DNA sequence: TGTGCCAGCAGCTCAACCCATAGCACAGATACGCAGTATTTT.

This clone was observed a handful of times. The chain joins TRBV29-1 to TRBJ1-2, with a tentative D call TRBD1 (5 bases). CDR1 and CDR2 from the germline V gene are SQVTM and ANQGSEA. CDR3 length: 15 residues. Between the trimmed V and J ends, which lost 5 bases and 5 bases, there was a span of 21 bases. For the CDR3, the DNA is TGCAGCGTTCAGGGCAGCCCGTGGAGCGGGTATGGCTACACCTTC. Encoded protein: CSVQGSPWSGYGYTF.

This clone was counted once. The chain links TRBV12-5 to TRBJ2-7; tentatively, D is TRBD1 (5 bases). Germline V gives CDR1 LGHNT, CDR2 FRNRAP. The CDR3 runs to 13 residues. Trimming shortened V by 7 bases and J by 0 bases, and 10 bases separated the two germline ends. CDR3 bases: TGTGCTAGTGTCAGGGCGAGCTCCTACGAGCAGTACTTC. It encodes CASVRASSYEQYF.

This chain joins TRBV19 and TRBJ1-1, with D possibly matching TRBD1 (6 bases). CDR1 is LNHDA and CDR2 is SQIVND in the germline V gene (reference sequence). The CDR3 covers 15 residues. Trimming shortened V by 6 bases and J by 1 base, and 15 bases separated the two germline ends. CDR3 sequence (DNA): TGTGCCAGTAGCCTGGGGGGGGCCGGGAACACTGAAGCTTTCTTT. Amino acid sequence: CASSLGGAGNTEAFF.

This clone has only a few counts. The V call is TRBV7-9, the J call TRBJ2-1; possible D gene TRBD2, 6 bases. CDR1 SEHNR and CDR2 FQNEAQ come from the germline V gene (reference sequence). V was pared by 1 base and J by 0 bases, with 10 bases between. The CDR3 loop spans 16 amino acids. This chain's CDR3 is CASSLDVGGSYNEQFF. The CDR3, as DNA: TGTGCCAGCAGCTTAGACGTGGGGGGCTCCTACAATGAGCAGTTCTTC. Based on the CDR3 plus reference TRBV7-9 and TRBJ2-1, the full variable domain is DTGVSQNPRHKITKRGQNVTFRCDPISEHNRLYWYRQTLGQGPEFLTYFQNEAQLEKSRLLSDRFSAERPKGSFSTLEIQRTEQGDSAMYLCASSLDVGGSYNEQFFGPGTRLTVL.

The CDR3 DNA sequence: TGCGCCAGCCGCCGAGGGGGACTAGCGGGGGGCGTAAACTACGAGCAGTACTTC. The encoded protein is CASRRGGLAGGVNYEQYF. V usage is TRBV5-1 and J usage is TRBJ2-7; 15 bases align to TRBD2. The germline CDR1 and CDR2 sequences are SGHRS and YFSETQ. After removal of 7 bases from V and 3 bases from J, the junction contained 14 bases not matched to a gene. The CDR3 consists of 18 residues.

The chain joins TRBV28 to TRBJ1-2, with TRBD1 matching 7 bases. The ends lost 1 base at V and 6 bases at J; junction bases unmatched: 8. Germline CDR1 MDHEN, CDR2 SYDVKM. CDR3 length equals 15 residues. Here the CDR3 DNA reads TGTGCCAGCAGTTTATTTTTATCCAGGGGGAATGGCTACACCTTC. Its protein product is CASSLFLSRGNGYTF.

The chain couples TRBV6-5 to TRBJ2-7, with 7 bases that match TRBD1. Germline loops: CDR1 MNHEY, CDR2 SVGAGI. The V segment lost 4 bases and the J segment 4 bases; nucleotides outside the gene matches: 1. This CDR3 has 12 amino acids. The DNA of the CDR3 is TGTGCCAGCAGTTGGGACAGATACGAGCAGTACTTC. Its translation is CASSWDRYEQYF.

The gene calls are TRBV7-8 and TRBJ1-5; a possible D gene is TRBD1 (5 bases). This CDR3 has 17 residues. CDR1 is SGHVS, CDR2 FQNEAQ, per germline. V lost 0 bases and J 4 bases, leaving 16 bases between the germline ends. For the CDR3, the DNA is TGTGCCAGCAGCTTAGCTCGGAGGGGAAGTGTTAATCAGCCCCAGCATTTT. Protein: CASSLARRGSVNQPQHF.

In this sample, this clone turned up once. The CDR3 DNA follows: TGTGCCAGCAGCTTAGTAGCTGGAGGAGTCTCTGGAAACACCATATATTTT. Translation gives CASSLVAGGVSGNTIYF. This chain joins TRBV7-8 and TRBJ1-3; no reliable D call. Germline CDR1 is SGHVS and CDR2 is FQNEAQ. This CDR3 has 17 amino acids. The germline V and J ends were trimmed by 1 base and 0 bases, with 13 bases remaining between them.

This chain uses TRBV6-5 with TRBJ2-7, with TRBD2 matching over 11 bases. The CDR3 length is 16 residues. Per the germline V gene, CDR1 is MNHEY and CDR2 is SVGAGI. Trimming cost V 4 bases and J 0 bases; bases outside gene matches: 5. The CDR3 DNA sequence: TGTGCCAGCAGTTTCCCGACTAGCGGGACCTCCTACGAGCAGTACTTC. As protein: CASSFPTSGTSYEQYF.

The chain links TRBV5-8 to TRBJ1-4; D possibly corresponds to TRBD1 (5 bases). The CDR3 loop spans 15 amino acids. The germline gives CDR1 SGHTS, CDR2 YDEGEE. V lost 5 bases and J lost 4, with 15 bases in between. The CDR3 spells CASSHNGGYNEKLFF. The CDR3 DNA sequence: TGTGCCAGCAGTCACAACGGGGGATATAATGAAAAACTGTTTTTT.

This clone was detected only once. This chain links TRBV27 with TRBJ1-1; D is unresolved. This CDR3 has 14 amino acids. The germline V gene has CDR1 MNHEY and CDR2 SMNVEV (reference sequence). Trimming pared 0 bases from V and 1 base from J, leaving 6 bases between. The DNA for the CDR3 is TGTGCCAGCAGTTTATCCGGAGGGAACACTGAAGCTTTCTTT. Its translation is CASSLSGGNTEAFF.

This chain uses TRBV5-1 with TRBJ2-7, with 8 bases lining up with TRBD2. This CDR3 contains 14 residues. Unmatched junction bases numbered 9, after V lost 4 bases and J lost 6 bases. Looked up from germline, CDR1 is SGHRS and CDR2 is YFSETQ. CDR3 in DNA: TGCGCCAGCAGCGGTCTTAGCGGGGCCGCCGAGCAGTACTTC. It translates to CASSGLSGAAEQYF.